The rows below give T cell receptor beta chains drawn from one sample of a study of shared clonotypes between healthy human individuals. The repertoire was sequenced with immunoSEQ multiplex PCR; TCRdb's copy has only in-frame clones and lacks some. The repertoire holds roughly 1,500,000 clones, with approximately 98% as singletons. The material sequenced was naive CD4+ T cells sorted from blood. The receptors come from a man between 25 and 39 years old in good health. Both conserved end residues are part of each CDR3.

j_call v_call cdr3_aa
TRBJ1-1 TRBV29-1 CSVEYGVSAEAFF
TRBJ1-4 TRBV7-6 CASSPRTGQANEKLFF
TRBJ1-2 TRBV5-4 CASSSLRDTNYGYTF
TRBJ2-3 TRBV28 CASSFEFDWLSPKDTQYF
TRBJ1-1 TRBV13 CASSPFGTGGTVYTEAFF
TRBJ2-3 TRBV5-4 CASSFGGRAVDTQYF
TRBJ2-3 TRBV5-1 CASSPGGLAGGYTDTQYF
TRBJ2-2 TRBV18 CASSPPNSREGNTGELFF
TRBJ2-3 TRBV5-4 CASSSVDSKIGYF
TRBJ1-1 TRBV18 CASSPQGTGMNTEAFF
TRBJ1-4 TRBV28 CASSLRRAGLNEKLFF
TRBJ1-1 TRBV5-1 CASSTGLTNTEAFF
TRBJ1-1 TRBV29-1 CSVRAGAGVTEAFF
TRBJ1-5 TRBV7-8 CASSPGHHGPGSAGNQPQHF
TRBJ1-5 TRBV19 CASSETRGWGNQPQHF
TRBJ1-3 TRBV6-1 CASILQGSGNTIYF
TRBJ1-2 TRBV2 CASSFGPTNYGYTF
TRBJ1-1 TRBV27 CASRGTRNTEAFF
TRBJ1-3 TRBV7-9 CASSFRDSISGNTIYF
TRBJ2-2 TRBV18 CASSLYTGTAFTGELFF
TRBJ2-2 TRBV18 CASSENRLAGVTGELFF
TRBJ1-5 TRBV6-5 CASRTGGLPQHF